These T cell receptor beta chains were read from a single sample in a study of blood T cells in healthy people across ages. TCRdb reprocessed the 5' RACE reads via MiXCR and lists one record per CDR3 protein. The sample carries more than 800,000 distinct CDR3 sequences, 45% recorded once. The sequenced sample was blood. Receptors were obtained from an older woman in good health. CDR3s include the opening cysteine and the closing phenylalanine or tryptophan. A D gene is named only where the DNA matches it firmly. The size field is filled for only some rows; it gives once, few, many or a size class.

j_call | clone_size | d_call | v_call | cdr3_nt | cdr3_aa
TRBJ1-5 | - | - | TRBV7-9 | TGTGCCAGCAGCTTGGGAACCGGTCAGTCCCAGCATTTT | CASSLGTGQSQHF
TRBJ2-2 | - | TRBD2 | TRBV9 | TGTGCCAGCAGACGTAGCTTAGCTAGCGGGGTAGGAGAGAACACCGGGGAGCTGTTTTTT | CASRRSLASGVGENTGELFF
TRBJ2-6 | - | - | TRBV9 | TGTGCCAGCAGCGTAGCCCTCAGATTTGGCTCTGGGGCCAACGTCCTGACTTTC | CASSVALRFGSGANVLTF
TRBJ2-1 | few | - | TRBV24-1 | TGTGCCACCAGTGAGTCGGGGGTATTCGACCATTATAATGAGCAGTTCTTC | CATSESGVFDHYNEQFF
TRBJ1-6 | - | - | TRBV7-9 | TGTGCCAGCAGCCTCCACGGAAATTCACCCCTCCACTTT | CASSLHGNSPLHF
TRBJ1-2 | - | TRBD1 | TRBV18 | TGTGCCAGCTCACCTCAATTGACCGGGACAGGGTCGCGGGCCTATGGCTACACCTTC | CASSPQLTGTGSRAYGYTF
TRBJ2-5 | - | - | TRBV12-3/TRBV12-4 | TGTGCCAGCAGTTTGGGGGGTCGCTTGTGGGAGCAGTACTTC | CASSLGGRLWEQYF
TRBJ2-1 | - | - | TRBV7-2 | TGTGCCAGCAGCCTTAGCGCTTGGGAGCAGTTCTTC | CASSLSAWEQFF
TRBJ2-1 | few | - | TRBV3-1 | TGTGCCAGCAGCCAAGACCGGCTTTCCTACAATGAGCAGTTCTTC | CASSQDRLSYNEQFF
TRBJ2-3 | few | TRBD1 | TRBV29-1 | TGCAGCGTTGGAGAGACAGGGTCGAAAGATACGCAGTATTTT | CSVGETGSKDTQYF
TRBJ2-7 | - | - | TRBV5-1 | TGCGCCAGCGCCGAGGACAGCCCTTACGAGCAGTACTTC | CASAEDSPYEQYF
TRBJ1-2 | - | - | TRBV27 | TGTGCCAGCAAAACCGGCGGAGAATATGGCTACACCTTC | CASKTGGEYGYTF
TRBJ2-7 | - | TRBD2 | TRBV9 | TGTGCCAGCAGCGTAGGGGGGGGAGGGACTCCTGAGCAGTACTTC | CASSVGGGGTPEQYF
TRBJ2-5 | - | - | TRBV5-5 | TGTGCCAGCAGCTCGAGCCCCGTATTCGAGACCCAGTACTTC | CASSSSPVFETQYF
TRBJ2-7 | - | - | TRBV10-1 | TGCGCCAGCAGTGCCAACGTGGGCTACGAGCAGTACTTC | CASSANVGYEQYF
TRBJ2-5 | few | - | TRBV21-1 | TGTGCCAGCAGCTACCGGACAGGCCCTTCTGGAGAGACCCAGTACTTC | CASSYRTGPSGETQYF
TRBJ2-7 | - | - | TRBV6-6 | TGTGCCAGCAGGATAGGGTCCACCTACGAGCAGTACTTC | CASRIGSTYEQYF
TRBJ2-3 | many | - | TRBV20-1 | TGCAGTGCCCCGGGACTCTATCTTAGCACAGATACGCAGTATTTT | CSAPGLYLSTDTQYF
TRBJ2-7 | - | - | TRBV4-1 | TGCGCCAGCAGCCAAGGCGCAGGGAGATACGAGCAGTACTTC | CASSQGAGRYEQYF
TRBJ2-5 | few | TRBD2 | TRBV10-3 | TGTGCCATCAGTGAGCTAGCGGGTGGTGAGACCCAGTACTTC | CAISELAGGETQYF
TRBJ2-7 | - | TRBD1 | TRBV2 | TGTGCCAGCACGAGGGACAGGGGATTCTACGAGCAGTACTTC | CASTRDRGFYEQYF
TRBJ2-1 | few | TRBD2 | TRBV20-1 | TGCAGTGCTAGAGAAGCGGGGGCGGGAGGGCCCCATGAGCAGTTCTTC | CSAREAGAGGPHEQFF
TRBJ1-4 | - | - | TRBV7-2 | TGTGCCAGCAGACGGACTTCCGCAACTAATGAAAAACTGTTTTTT | CASRRTSATNEKLFF
TRBJ2-1 | few | - | TRBV27 | TGTGCCAGCAGCCCAACTAGCCTGACTGAGCAGTTCTTC | CASSPTSLTEQFF
TRBJ2-7 | - | - | TRBV24-1 | TGTGCCACCAGTGACTCCGGGACCGCTAACTACGAGCAGTACTTC | CATSDSGTANYEQYF
TRBJ2-5 | few | TRBD1 | TRBV2 | TGTGCCAGCAGAGGGACAGGGTCGGGGACCCAGTACTTC | CASRGTGSGTQYF
TRBJ2-3 | once | - | TRBV6-5 | TGTGCCAGCAGTTACGGGTCCGGGACGAGCGGCACAGATACGCAGTATTTT | CASSYGSGTSGTDTQYF
TRBJ2-1 | once | TRBD2 | TRBV10-2 | TGCGCCAGCAGTGAGAGATTATTAGCGGGACACGAGCAGTTCTTC | CASSERLLAGHEQFF
TRBJ2-4 | - | TRBD2 | TRBV20-1 | TGCAGTGCTAGAATGGGACTAATTCAGTACTTC | CSARMGLIQYF